Sequencing of this T cell receptor (beta chain) was carried out in a study of early T cells in non-severe SARS-CoV-2 infection. As for the study in general: Alpha and beta chains were unpaired, from unsorted whole-blood bulk RNA. Whole-study results and caveats: VDJdb matching skewed toward anti-spike CD8 responses, missing private and CD4 specificities.

This clonotype was counted at least ten times. The antigen remains unidentified. TCRdb reanalysed the 5' RACE reads using MiXCR and keeps one entry per CDR3 protein. The profile covers around 33,000 distinct CDR3 sequences, with about 6.5% appearing a single time and approximately 7.6% taken by the ten largest. The CDR3 loop spans 16 amino acids. The germline V and J ends were trimmed by 4 bases and 5 bases, with 21 bases remaining between them. In germline, CDR1 is SGHRS, CDR2 YFSETQ. Specimen: whole blood. The chain carries TRBV5-1 and TRBJ2-5; a weak D match, TRBD2 (8 bases). The clonotype originates from an adult who was a healthcare worker with PCR-confirmed SARS-CoV-2 infection or an uninfected control (not recorded which). This CDR3 reads CASSPGQRGPGETQYF. CDR3 nucleotides: TGCGCCAGCAGCCCGGGACAGCGGGGGCCGGGTGAGACCCAGTACTTC. Supplemented by reference TRBV5-1 and TRBJ2-5, the full variable domain reads KAGVTQTPRYLIKTRGQQVTLSCSPISGHRSVSWYQQTPGQGLQFLFEYFSETQRNKGNFPGRFSGRQFSNSRSEMNVSTLELGDSALYLCASSPGQRGPGETQYFGPGTRLLVL.